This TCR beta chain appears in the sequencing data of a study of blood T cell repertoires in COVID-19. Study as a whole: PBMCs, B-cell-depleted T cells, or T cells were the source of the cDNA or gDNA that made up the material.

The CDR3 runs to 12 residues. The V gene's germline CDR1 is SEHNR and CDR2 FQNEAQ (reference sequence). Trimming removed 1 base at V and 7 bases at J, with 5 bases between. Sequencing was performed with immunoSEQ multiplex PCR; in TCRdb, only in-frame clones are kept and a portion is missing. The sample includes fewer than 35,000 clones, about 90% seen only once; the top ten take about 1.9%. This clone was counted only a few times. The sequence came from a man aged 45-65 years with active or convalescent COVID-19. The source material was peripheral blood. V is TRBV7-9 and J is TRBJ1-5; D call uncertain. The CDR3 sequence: CASSLDIQPQHF. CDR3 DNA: TGTGCCAGCAGCTTAGACATCCAGCCCCAGCATTTT. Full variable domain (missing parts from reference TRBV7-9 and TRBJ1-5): DTGVSQNPRHKITKRGQNVTFRCDPISEHNRLYWYRQTLGQGPEFLTYFQNEAQLEKSRLLSDRFSAERPKGSFSTLEIQRTEQGDSAMYLCASSLDIQPQHFGDGTRLSIL.